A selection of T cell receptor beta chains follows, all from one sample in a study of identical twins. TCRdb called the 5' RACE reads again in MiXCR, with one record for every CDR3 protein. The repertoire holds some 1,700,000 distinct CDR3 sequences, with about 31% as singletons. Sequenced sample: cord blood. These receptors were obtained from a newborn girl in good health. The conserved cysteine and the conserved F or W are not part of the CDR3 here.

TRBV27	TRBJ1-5	ASSPQGRIPLSNQPQH
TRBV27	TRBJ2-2	ASSPTRRTNTGELF
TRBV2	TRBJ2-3	ASSEVIHTQY
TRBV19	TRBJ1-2	ASSISGGGNYGYT
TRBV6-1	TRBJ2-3	ASRETSPTDTQY
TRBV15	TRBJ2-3	ATSMGLADTQY
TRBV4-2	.	AGSQDPGRGETQY
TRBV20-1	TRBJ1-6	SAREGWSPPLH
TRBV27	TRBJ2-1	ASSPRVAGGNEQF
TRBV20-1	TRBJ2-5	SARTVTSQETQY
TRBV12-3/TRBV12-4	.	ASSLETSGQETQF
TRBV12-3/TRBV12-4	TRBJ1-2	ASSLGVWQGNYGYT
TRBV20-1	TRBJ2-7	SAEPGQGSHEQY
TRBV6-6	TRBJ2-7	ASTLGGSEQY
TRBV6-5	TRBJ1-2	ASSLPPRLANYGYT
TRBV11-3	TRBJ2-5	ASSLALGLAGEKTQY
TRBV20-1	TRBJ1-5	SASGQVNQPQH
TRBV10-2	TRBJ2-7	ASKSAGERNEQY
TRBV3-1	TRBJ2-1	ASSQVLLARGGNEQF
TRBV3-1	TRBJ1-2	ASSQDRDLGYGYT
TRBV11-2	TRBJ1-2	ASRPVKGQLRNYGYT
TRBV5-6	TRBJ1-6	ASSLGRFNSPLH
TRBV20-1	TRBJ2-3	SARAPHTEWRGGIDTQY
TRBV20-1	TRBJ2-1	SARTLKRSSYNEQF
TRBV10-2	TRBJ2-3	ASSAVSYTDTQY
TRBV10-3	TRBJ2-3	AITLALGYTDTQY
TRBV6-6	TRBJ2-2	ASSYPGLAAGELF